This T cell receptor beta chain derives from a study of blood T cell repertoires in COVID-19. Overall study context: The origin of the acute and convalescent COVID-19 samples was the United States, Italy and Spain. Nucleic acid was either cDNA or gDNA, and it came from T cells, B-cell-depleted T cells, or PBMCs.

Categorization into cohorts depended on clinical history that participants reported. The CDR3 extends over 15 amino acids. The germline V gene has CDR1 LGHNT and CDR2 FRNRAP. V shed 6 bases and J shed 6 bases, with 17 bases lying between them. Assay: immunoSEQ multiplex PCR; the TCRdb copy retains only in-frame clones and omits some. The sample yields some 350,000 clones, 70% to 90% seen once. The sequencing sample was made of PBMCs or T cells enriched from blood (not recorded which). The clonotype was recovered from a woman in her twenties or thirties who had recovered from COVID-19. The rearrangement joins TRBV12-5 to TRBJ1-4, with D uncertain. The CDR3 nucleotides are TGTGCTAGTGGCATCCAAGGGAGTACCTATGAAAAACTGTTTTTT. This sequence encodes CASGIQGSTYEKLFF. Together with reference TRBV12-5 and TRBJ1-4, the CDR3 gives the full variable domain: DARVTQTPRHKVTEMGQEVTMRCQPILGHNTVFWYRQTMMQGLELLAYFRNRAPLDDSGMPKDRFSAEMPDATLATLKIQPSEPRDSAVYFCASGIQGSTYEKLFFGSGTQLSVL.